The text below deals with one TCR beta chain. The source of the sample is a study of blood T cell repertoires in COVID-19. Participants were aged roughly 18 to 90 years, lived in about two dozen US areas, and enrolled virtually. Each exposed participant met a COVID-19 case in the 2 weeks preceding study entry. Under the authors' procedure: Reference gene primer amplification in the assay estimated nucleated cell counts. Generated by immunoSEQ multiplex PCR, the TCRdb table keeps only in-frame clones and is missing some. D and trimming were read from the DNA, whereas the V and J calls and clone size are those reported in that table. The sample consists of 150,000 to 200,000 clones, 65% to 85% of them appearing once. There are 13 residues in the CDR3. In germline, CDR1 is KGHSH, CDR2 LQKENI. The V gene end was trimmed by 6 bases and the J gene end by 5 bases; junction bases not matched to a gene: 6.

Sequences were obtained from PBMCs or T cells enriched from blood (not recorded which). The gene calls are TRBV18 and TRBJ1-1, with 7 bases lining up with TRBD1. The source is a man aged 65 to 79 who had been exposed to COVID-19. Here the CDR3 DNA reads TGTGCCAGCTCGCTCGGGACAGAGACTGAAGCTTTCTTT. Its protein product is CASSLGTETEAFF.